Below are 32 T cell receptor beta chains sequenced from a single sample in a study of T cell repertoires and HLA-DP antigens. These TCRs' antigens remain unknown. Generated by immunoSEQ multiplex PCR, the TCRdb table keeps only in-frame clones and is missing some. The sample consists of around 90,000 clones, more than 75% of them appearing once. Sequencing input: CD4+ T cells from PBMCs. The receptors come from a man between 45 and 60 years old in good health and CMV-seronegative.

CDR3 DNA: TGTGCCAGTAGGGACAGGGGGGACTACGAGCAGTACTTC. It yields the protein CASRDRGDYEQYF. The chain uses TRBV19 and TRBJ2-7; 10 nucleotides match TRBD1. After removal of 6 bases from V and 3 bases from J, the junction contained 2 bases not matched to a gene. CDR1 and CDR2 from the germline V gene are LNHDA and SQIVND (reference sequence). This CDR3 has 13 residues.

The rearrangement uses TRBV7-2 and TRBJ2-1; 10 bases map to TRBD1. Trimming at V came to 5 bases and at J to 2 bases, leaving 12 bases not matched to a gene. Germline values: CDR1 SGHTA, CDR2 FQGNSA. This CDR3 has 18 amino acids. Written as DNA, the CDR3 is TGTGCCAGCAGCCCCCAAGGGACAGGGGAAAGACCCTACAATGAGCAGTTCTTC. Protein product: CASSPQGTGERPYNEQFF.

This clone was seen a handful of times. This chain joins TRBV4-1 and TRBJ2-1; 14 nucleotides agree with TRBD2. The J segment lost 4 bases and the V segment lost 2 bases, leaving 1 base of the junction unmatched. The CDR3 has 16 residues. CDR1 MGHRA and CDR2 YSYEKL come from the germline V gene. The DNA of the CDR3 is TGCGCCAGCAGCCAAAGGACTAGCGGGGGGTACAATGAGCAGTTCTTC. This encodes CASSQRTSGGYNEQFF.

This sequence joins TRBV28 and TRBJ2-5; 13 bases fit TRBD2. Germline assignment: CDR1 MDHEN and CDR2 SYDVKM. This CDR3 spans 16 amino acids. V lost 5 bases to trimming and J lost 5 bases; unmatched junction nucleotides: 8. As DNA, the CDR3 is TGTGCCAGCAGTACCCGGACTAGCGGGAGTAGGGAGACCCAGTACTTC. Its translation is CASSTRTSGSRETQYF.

V gene TRBV6-5 combines with J gene TRBJ2-7; D is uncertain. CDR1 and CDR2 (germline): MNHEY, SVGAGI. V lost 2 bases and J lost 1, with 9 bases in between. The CDR3 contains 14 residues. CDR3 coding DNA: TGTGCCAGCAGTTACCGAGGCAATTCCTACGAGCAGTACTTC. Translation gives CASSYRGNSYEQYF.

The chain carries TRBV30 and TRBJ2-1, with TRBD2 identical over 11 bases. Per the germline V gene, CDR1 is GTSNPN and CDR2 is SVGIG (reference sequence). This CDR3 is 16 amino acids long. Trimming removed 4 bases from V and 0 bases from J; junction bases left unmatched: 5. CDR3 sequence: CAWIAGGASSYNEQFF. CDR3 coding DNA: TGTGCCTGGATAGCGGGGGGGGCAAGCTCCTACAATGAGCAGTTCTTC.

In DNA form, the CDR3 reads TGTGCCAGCAGCCCACAAGGGACTAGCGGCTACGAGCAGTACTTC. This gives the protein CASSPQGTSGYEQYF. This chain links TRBV9 with TRBJ2-7, with 11 bases identical to TRBD2. The ends lost 4 bases at V and 3 bases at J; junction bases unmatched: 6. Germline V gives CDR1 SGDLS, CDR2 YYNGEE. The CDR3 is 15 residues long. Full variable domain (missing parts from reference TRBV9 and TRBJ2-7): DSGVTQTPKHLITATGQRVTLRCSPRSGDLSVYWYQQSLDQGLQFLIQYYNGEERAKGNILERFSAQQFPDLHSELNLSSLELGDSALYFCASSPQGTSGYEQYFGPGTRLTVT.

On this clone: One end of the junction is discordant with germline, which a read error may explain. The chain is built from TRBV6-1 and TRBJ2-7, with 8 bases fitting TRBD1. CDR1 MNHNS and CDR2 SASEGT come from the germline V gene. There are 15 residues in the CDR3. The CDR3 region is CAISELGQGIDEQYF. In DNA, the CDR3 is TGTGCCATCAGTGAACTTGGACAGGGAATCGACGAGCAGTACTTC.

Here the CDR3 DNA reads TGTGCCAGCAGCTTTCTTGCGGGAGGCATGTACGAGCAGTACTTC. It specifies CASSFLAGGMYEQYF. The J gene is TRBJ2-7, the V gene TRBV5-8; 8 bases fit TRBD2. V shed 2 bases, J shed 4 bases, and the junction held 8 bases outside the gene matches. The CDR3 has 15 residues. Germline V gives CDR1 SGHTS, CDR2 YDEGEE.

V and J are TRBV11-2 and TRBJ2-3; D is uncertain. Between the trimmed V and J ends, which lost 5 bases and 0 bases, there was a span of 12 bases. This CDR3 has 15 amino acids. CDR1 and CDR2 (germline): SGHAT, FQNNGV. CDR3 in DNA: TGTGCCAGCAGCCCACGAGTGGGGAGCACAGATACGCAGTATTTT. Translated, it gives CASSPRVGSTDTQYF.

This sequence joins TRBV6-1 and TRBJ1-5; D is perhaps TRBD1 (5 bases). Germline V gene lookup returns CDR1 MNHNS and CDR2 SASEGT. The CDR3 contains 12 residues. V was cut by 7 bases and J by 7 bases, with 11 bases left in between. DNA for the CDR3: TGTGCCAGCAAAGGCGGGGGGCAGCCCCAGCATTTT. Encoded protein: CASKGGGQPQHF.

This chain joins TRBV7-2 and TRBJ2-3; D gene uncertain. V was cut by 5 bases and J by 3 bases, with 6 bases left in between. The V gene's germline CDR1 is SGHTA and CDR2 FQGNSA. The CDR3 runs 12 residues. The CDR3 DNA sequence: TGTGCCAGCAGCATTACGACAGATACGCAGTATTTT. It translates to CASSITTDTQYF.

The V call is TRBV5-1, the J call TRBJ1-1; 9 bases are a match to TRBD1. The germline CDR1 and CDR2 sequences are SGHRS and YFSETQ. Losses at the gene ends were 4 bases for V and 4 bases for J; bases not matched to a gene: 5. CDR3 length: 14 residues. The CDR3 loop is CASSGGQGPTEAFF. The CDR3 DNA is TGCGCCAGCAGCGGTGGACAGGGGCCCACTGAAGCTTTCTTT.

The chain combines TRBV5-1 with TRBJ1-1; D not resolved. Per germline, CDR1 SGHRS and CDR2 YFSETQ. The CDR3 is made up of 15 amino acids. Trimming removed 4 bases from V and 3 bases from J, with 16 bases in between. The CDR3 sequence: CASSLGNQRDTEAFF. In DNA form, the CDR3 reads TGCGCCAGCAGCCTCGGAAATCAACGGGACACTGAAGCTTTCTTT.

This chain uses TRBV4-3 with TRBJ2-3; unclear D gene. The CDR3 loop spans 13 amino acids. Trimming took off 2 bases at V and 4 bases at J, with 7 bases between the two ends. Germline CDR1 and CDR2: LGHNA and YSLEER. CDR3 sequence (DNA): TGCGCCAGCAGCCAACCGGCCTCAGATACGCAGTATTTT. Its translation is CASSQPASDTQYF.

The J gene is TRBJ1-2, the V gene TRBV7-2, with D possibly TRBD1 on 5 matching bases. There are 16 residues in the CDR3. The germline V and J ends were trimmed by 2 bases and 0 bases, with 13 bases remaining between them. Looked up from germline, CDR1 is SGHTA and CDR2 is FQGNSA. For the CDR3, the DNA is TGTGCCAGCAGCTTAAATCGGTTGACAGCTAACTATGGCTACACCTTC. It specifies CASSLNRLTANYGYTF. Full variable domain (missing parts from reference TRBV7-2 and TRBJ1-2): GAGVSQSPSNKVTEKGKDVELRCDPISGHTALYWYRQSLGQGLEFLIYFQGNSAPDKSGLPSDRFSAERTGGSVSTLTIQRTQQEDSAVYLCASSLNRLTANYGYTFGSGTRLTVV.

The rearrangement uses TRBV10-1 and TRBJ1-6; D is unclear. There are 13 residues in the CDR3. Trimming left V 0 bases short and J 14 bases short, with 11 bases between. Germline CDR1 WNHNN, CDR2 SYGVQD (reference sequence). The CDR3 region has the DNA TGCGCCAGCAGTGAGTCGAGGGAGGATGCCCTCCACTTT. Translated, it gives CASSESREDALHF.

As DNA, the CDR3 is TGTGCCAGCAGCTTAAGGGACGAGCAGTACTTC. As protein: CASSLRDEQYF. This chain connects TRBV11-2 to TRBJ2-7; D gene ambiguous. CDR1 and CDR2 from the germline V gene are SGHAT and FQNNGV. V lost 2 bases, J lost 5 bases, and 4 bases lay in between. The CDR3 has 11 amino acids.

CDR3 amino acids: CASSLVHYNEQFF. The DNA of the CDR3 is TGTGCCAGCAGCTTGGTTCATTACAATGAGCAGTTCTTC. This chain connects TRBV5-5 to TRBJ2-1; D unclear. The length of the CDR3 is 13 residues. The germline V gene encodes CDR1 SGHKS and CDR2 YYEKEE (reference sequence). V lost 0 bases and J lost 4, with 5 bases in between.

The chain uses TRBV2 and TRBJ1-4; unclear D gene. Per the germline V gene, CDR1 is SNHLY and CDR2 is FYNNEI. The CDR3 sequence is 14 residues long. V shed 6 bases and J shed 0 bases, with 8 bases lying between them. CDR3 nucleotide sequence: TGTGCCAGCAGAGCAGTTTCAACTAATGAAAAACTGTTTTTT. It yields the protein CASRAVSTNEKLFF.

On this clone itself: The same CDR3 also results from other DNA sequences found in this sample. The chain employs TRBV25-1 and TRBJ1-5; D gene uncertain. Germline CDR1 MGHDK, CDR2 SYGVNS. The CDR3 has 12 residues. V shed 5 bases and J shed 4 bases, with 6 bases lying between them. CDR3 region: CASSRGNQPQHF. CDR3 nucleotides: TGTGCCAGCAGTAGAGGAAATCAGCCCCAGCATTTT.

V is TRBV9 and J is TRBJ2-5, with 10 positions matching TRBD2. V shed 0 bases and J 4 bases; nucleotides not matched to a gene: 6. Per germline, CDR1 SGDLS and CDR2 YYNGEE. The CDR3 runs to 16 residues. The CDR3 here is CASSVGASGSSETQYF. DNA for the CDR3: TGTGCCAGCAGCGTAGGGGCTAGCGGGAGTTCAGAGACCCAGTACTTC.

This chain links TRBV27 with TRBJ2-1; 9 positions match TRBD1. Germline lookup yields CDR1 MNHEY and CDR2 SMNVEV (reference sequence). The CDR3 loop spans 15 amino acids. V lost 5 bases to trimming and J lost 7 bases; unmatched junction nucleotides: 9. In DNA, the CDR3 is TGTGCCAGCAGTACGCCGGGACAGGGAGTTAATGAGCAGTTCTTC. Amino acids: CASSTPGQGVNEQFF.

This clone was observed a single time. The chain joins TRBV9 to TRBJ1-1; D is unclear. The germline V gene encodes CDR1 SGDLS and CDR2 YYNGEE. This CDR3 spans 15 amino acids. V was clipped by 0 bases and J by 3 bases, with 12 bases between them. The CDR3 DNA reads as TGTGCCAGCAGCGTAGCTCAGGAGGCAGACACTGAAGCTTTCTTT. This encodes CASSVAQEADTEAFF.

The CDR3 here is CASSLRTSGEETQYF. The CDR3 DNA is TGCGCCAGCAGCCTCCGGACTAGCGGAGAAGAGACCCAGTACTTC. The V and J genes are TRBV5-1 and TRBJ2-5; TRBD2 matches 10 bases. The CDR3 extends over 15 amino acids. CDR1 is SGHRS, CDR2 YFSETQ, per germline. V shed 4 bases and J 3 bases; nucleotides not matched to a gene: 6.

There are a few counts of this clone. The chain recombines TRBV2 with TRBJ1-5, with unresolved D. CDR1 SNHLY and CDR2 FYNNEI come from the germline V gene. V lost 5 bases, J lost 0 bases, and 8 bases lay in between. There are 14 residues in the CDR3. CDR3 residues: CASSPDLSNQPQHF. In DNA form, the CDR3 reads TGTGCCAGCAGTCCGGACCTTAGCAATCAGCCCCAGCATTTT.

The chain has TRBV21-1 and TRBJ2-2; no check of the table's D call, TRBD2, against the DNA was made. TRBV21-1 corresponds to a pseudogene. The CDR3 is 13 amino acids. The DNA for the CDR3 is TGTGCCAGCATCTCGGTCGACACCGGGGAGCTGTTTTTT. This encodes CASISVDTGELFF.

The V gene is TRBV5-4, the J gene TRBJ2-1; no firm D call. The CDR3 totals 16 residues. Germline loops: CDR1 SGHNT, CDR2 YYREEE (reference sequence). The ends were cut back, 4 bases at V and 7 bases at J, with 21 bases in the middle. In nucleotides, the CDR3 is TGTGCCAGCAGCAGGATTAGTAGTCCTTACGGGAATGAGCAGTTCTTC. This translates into CASSRISSPYGNEQFF.

This clone was seen a single time. CDR3 in amino acids: CASNNAGMGRETQYF. CDR3 DNA sequence: TGTGCCAGCAACAACGCGGGAATGGGTCGTGAGACCCAGTACTTC. The V and J genes are TRBV28 and TRBJ2-5, with D possibly being TRBD2 (6 bases). V lost 7 bases and J 5 bases, leaving 20 bases between the germline ends. CDR3 size: 15 residues. CDR1 is MDHEN, CDR2 SYDVKM, per germline.

The rearrangement joins TRBV7-2 to TRBJ1-1; D is unresolved. From germline, CDR1 is SGHTA and CDR2 FQGNSA. Trimming took 6 bases from V and 6 from J, leaving 17 bases between them. There are 14 residues in the CDR3. The CDR3 DNA reads as TGTGCCAGCAGTTCGCGGTGGGCCGGCTCTGAAGCTTTCTTT. Protein sequence: CASSSRWAGSEAFF.

The chain is built from TRBV6-5 and TRBJ1-3; D is perhaps TRBD1 (5 bases). V was cut by 6 bases and J by 5 bases, with 17 bases left in between. This CDR3 has 15 amino acids. CDR1 MNHEY and CDR2 SVGAGI come from the germline V gene. The CDR3 region has the DNA TGTGCCAGCAGCCCCCGAGAGGGGTCGCGAAACACCATATATTTT. Its protein product is CASSPREGSRNTIYF.

The rearrangement uses TRBV28 and TRBJ1-2; D is perhaps TRBD1 (5 bases). This CDR3 comprises 14 residues. Trimming left V 5 bases short and J 8 bases short, with 18 bases between. Germline CDR1 is MDHEN and CDR2 is SYDVKM. The CDR3 DNA is TGTGCCAGCAGTCCCAGGTTACAGGTGGGAGGCTACACCTTC. As protein: CASSPRLQVGGYTF.